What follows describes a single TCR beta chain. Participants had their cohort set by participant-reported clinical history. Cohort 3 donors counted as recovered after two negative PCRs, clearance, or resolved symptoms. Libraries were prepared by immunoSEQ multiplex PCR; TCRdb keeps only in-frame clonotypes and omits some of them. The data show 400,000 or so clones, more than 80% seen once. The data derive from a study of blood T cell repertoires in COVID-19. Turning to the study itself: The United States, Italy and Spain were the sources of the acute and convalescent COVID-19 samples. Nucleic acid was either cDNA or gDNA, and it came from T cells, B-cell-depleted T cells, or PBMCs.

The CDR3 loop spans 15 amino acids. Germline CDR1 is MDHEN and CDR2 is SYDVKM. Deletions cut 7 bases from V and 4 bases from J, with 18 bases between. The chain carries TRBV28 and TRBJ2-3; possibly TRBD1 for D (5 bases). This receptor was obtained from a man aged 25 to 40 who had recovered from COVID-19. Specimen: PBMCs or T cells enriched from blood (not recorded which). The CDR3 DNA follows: TGTGCCAGCACCACAGGTCGGGTATTCGCAGATACGCAGTATTTT. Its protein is CASTTGRVFADTQYF.